Below are 27 T cell receptor beta chains sequenced from a single sample in a study of blood T cell repertoires in COVID-19. Sequenced by immunoSEQ multiplex PCR; TCRdb stores in-frame clones only, minus some. Of about half a million clones in the sample, more than 85% were seen once. Sequencing input: PBMCs or T cells enriched from blood (not recorded which). These receptors came from a woman aged 55-69 years who had recovered from COVID-19.

This clone was observed a handful of times. J is TRBJ1-4 and V is TRBV10-3; maybe TRBD1 (5 bases). The CDR3 runs to 12 residues. Germline CDR1 reads ENHRY; CDR2 reads SYGVKD. Trimming left V 8 bases short and J 5 bases short, with 9 bases between. The CDR3 spells CAIGAGNEKLFF. CDR3 DNA sequence: TGTGCCATCGGGGCAGGGAATGAAAAACTGTTTTTT.

The chain recombines TRBV15 with TRBJ2-5; D not certain. Per germline, CDR1 LNHNV and CDR2 YYDKDF (reference sequence). Trimming took off 0 bases at V and 3 bases at J, with 5 bases between the two ends. The CDR3 runs to 13 residues. The CDR3: CATSRDRKETQYF. The CDR3 coding sequence is TGTGCCACCAGCAGAGACAGAAAAGAGACCCAGTACTTC.

The rearrangement uses TRBV5-1 and TRBJ2-1, with 8 nucleotides matching TRBD1. The junction had 1 base not matched to a gene; V was cut back by 2 bases and J by 6 bases. The CDR3 length is 13 residues. Germline-derived CDR1 and CDR2 are SGHRS and YFSETQ. CDR3 sequence (DNA): TGCGCCAGCAGCTTCGGACAGGGCAATGAGCAGTTCTTC. Protein sequence: CASSFGQGNEQFF.

This sequence joins TRBV5-6 and TRBJ1-2; D remains unclear. V lost 2 bases and J 0 bases, leaving 11 bases between the germline ends. CDR3 length: 15 residues. Per the germline V gene, CDR1 is SGHDT and CDR2 is YYEEEE. CDR3 DNA: TGTGCCAGCAGCTTATCGGTAATAGCTAACTATGGCTACACCTTC. Residues: CASSLSVIANYGYTF.

The chain employs TRBV2 and TRBJ1-5; D perhaps matches TRBD1 (5 bases). Per germline, CDR1 SNHLY and CDR2 FYNNEI. V was clipped by 8 bases and J by 8 bases, with 13 bases between them. This CDR3 has 12 amino acids. CDR3 coding DNA: TGTGCCAGCTGGGACGGGGGGGAGCCCCAGCATTTT. Translated, it gives CASWDGGEPQHF.

The chain links TRBV7-9 to TRBJ2-2; D unclear. This CDR3 region has 15 residues. Germline V gives CDR1 SEHNR, CDR2 FQNEAQ (reference sequence). V was cut by 3 bases and J by 3 bases, with 11 bases left in between. Here the CDR3 reads CASSLQIMDTGELFF. In nucleotides, the CDR3 is TGTGCCAGCAGCTTGCAGATTATGGACACCGGGGAGCTGTTTTTT.

This chain links TRBV10-3 with TRBJ2-1; 7 bases agree with TRBD1. The CDR3 length is 13 residues. CDR1 and CDR2 (germline): ENHRY, SYGVKD. Trimming cost V 10 bases and J 2 bases; bases outside gene matches: 5. The DNA of the CDR3 is TGTGCCACCGGGACAGCGACCTACAATGAGCAGTTCTTC. Protein: CATGTATYNEQFF.

In this sample, this clone turned up once. The genes are TRBV2 and TRBJ1-6; 7 bases line up with TRBD1. This CDR3 is 14 amino acids long. The V gene's germline CDR1 is SNHLY and CDR2 FYNNEI. Trimming cost V 7 bases and J 5 bases; bases outside gene matches: 5. CDR3 in amino acids: CASKMGQNNSPLHF. CDR3 DNA sequence: TGTGCCAGCAAGATGGGACAGAATAATTCACCCCTCCACTTT.

Here the CDR3 reads CASIPNKGRGTEAFF. The CDR3 DNA reads TGTGCCAGCATTCCTAATAAGGGCAGGGGAACTGAAGCTTTCTTT. The chain couples TRBV25-1 to TRBJ1-1; weak D call: TRBD1 (6 bases). Trimming shortened V by 7 bases and J by 5 bases, and 20 bases separated the two germline ends. CDR1 MGHDK and CDR2 SYGVNS come from the germline V gene. The CDR3 runs 15 residues. Full variable domain (outside the CDR3, taken from reference TRBV25-1 and TRBJ1-1): EADIYQTPRYLVIGTGKKITLECSQTMGHDKMYWYQQDPGMELHLIHYSYGVNSTEKGDLSSESTVSRIRTEHFPLTLESARPSHTSQYLCASIPNKGRGTEAFFGQGTRLTVV.

In its sample, this clone was seen once. The rearrangement joins TRBV12-3 or TRBV12-4 to TRBJ2-1, with TRBD2 identical over 12 bases. This CDR3 is 13 amino acids long. The V and J ends lost 6 bases and 11 bases, in that order; junction bases with no gene match: 5. The CDR3 spells CASRLAGGHQQFF. CDR3 in DNA: TGTGCCAGCAGACTAGCGGGGGGCCACCAGCAGTTCTTC.

V is TRBV5-1 and J is TRBJ2-3, with 12 bases aligning to TRBD2. CDR3 size: 17 residues. V gave up 0 bases and J gave up 0 bases; unmatched junction bases: 2. From germline, CDR1 is SGHRS and CDR2 YFSETQ. The CDR3 protein is CASSLGTSGVSTDTQYF. DNA of the CDR3: TGCGCCAGCAGCTTGGGGACTAGCGGGGTGAGCACAGATACGCAGTATTTT.

The rearrangement links TRBV28 to TRBJ1-5; a weak D match, TRBD1 (5 bases). Deletions cut 10 bases from V and 7 bases from J, with 14 bases between. Germline V lookup: CDR1 MDHEN, CDR2 SYDVKM. The CDR3 consists of 12 residues. The CDR3 here is CATSGGDQPQHF. The CDR3 region has the DNA TGTGCCACCTCCGGAGGGGACCAGCCCCAGCATTTT.

V and J are TRBV11-3 and TRBJ2-7; D is perhaps TRBD1 (6 bases). Trimming stripped 7 bases from V and 7 bases from J, with 20 bases between. The CDR3 contains 14 residues. CDR1 is SGHNT and CDR2 is YENEEA in the germline V gene. CDR3: CASKMRQAPGEQYF. CDR3 in DNA: TGTGCCAGCAAAATGAGACAGGCTCCGGGAGAGCAGTACTTC. Full variable domain (remainder filled in from reference TRBV11-3 and TRBJ2-7): EAGVVQSPRYKIIEKKQPVAFWCNPISGHNTLYWYLQNLGQGPELLIRYENEEAVDDSQLPKDRFSAERLKGVDSTLKIQPAELGDSAVYLCASKMRQAPGEQYFGPGTRLTVT.

The V gene is TRBV10-3, the J gene TRBJ1-5; no definite D call. This CDR3 region has 11 residues. The V and J ends lost 8 bases and 4 bases respectively, with 6 bases between them. Germline CDR1 ENHRY, CDR2 SYGVKD. The CDR3 here is CAIYSNQPQHF. The CDR3, as DNA: TGTGCCATCTATTCGAATCAGCCCCAGCATTTT.

The chain combines TRBV6-4 with TRBJ2-2; D is uncertain. Trimming removed 11 bases from V and 3 bases from J, with 16 bases in between. This CDR3 region has 14 residues. The V gene's germline CDR1 is MRHNA and CDR2 SNTAGT. CDR3 protein: CAARLTTDTGELFF. The CDR3 DNA is TGTGCCGCTAGACTCACGACTGACACCGGGGAGCTGTTTTTT.

The chain uses TRBV5-1 and TRBJ2-1; the match to TRBD1 covers 10 bases. Germline loops: CDR1 SGHRS, CDR2 YFSETQ. The CDR3 spans 15 residues. J lost 6 bases, V lost 0 bases, and 3 bases had no gene match. The CDR3 loop is CASSLGGTGANEQFF. For the CDR3, the DNA is TGCGCCAGCAGCTTGGGAGGGACAGGGGCCAATGAGCAGTTCTTC.

The chain couples TRBV12-5 to TRBJ2-2; D perhaps matches TRBD1 (5 bases). The CDR3 spans 15 residues. The V gene lost 1 base and the J gene lost 1 base, with 7 bases spanning the gap. Germline assignment: CDR1 LGHNT and CDR2 FRNRAP. This CDR3 reads CASGLDGQNTGELFF. As DNA, the CDR3 is TGTGCTAGTGGTTTGGACGGACAGAACACCGGGGAGCTGTTTTTT.

The V gene is TRBV9, the J gene TRBJ2-1; D is uncertain. The CDR3 has 13 residues. The V gene's germline CDR1 is SGDLS and CDR2 YYNGEE. V shed 3 bases and J shed 6 bases, with 10 bases lying between them. CDR3 in DNA: TGTGCCAGCAGCGGCAACATGTTCAATGAGCAGTTCTTC. Its translation is CASSGNMFNEQFF.

The chain uses TRBV5-1 and TRBJ2-1, with TRBD2 identical over 9 bases. This CDR3 has 17 residues. CDR1 is SGHRS, CDR2 YFSETQ, per germline. V shed 0 bases and J 5 bases; nucleotides not matched to a gene: 9. The CDR3 DNA reads as TGCGCCAGCAGCTTGGCTCGCGGGGGGGGCCCCCACAATGAGCAGTTCTTC. Its translation is CASSLARGGGPHNEQFF.

The CDR3 sequence: CASSFRGDGYTF. DNA for the CDR3: TGTGCCAGCAGCTTCAGGGGGGATGGCTACACCTTC. This chain uses TRBV11-2 with TRBJ1-2; 7 bases are a match to TRBD1. The CDR3 runs to 12 residues. The ends lost 3 bases at V and 6 bases at J; junction bases unmatched: 1. Germline V CDR1 and CDR2: SGHAT, FQNNGV.

The chain combines TRBV7-2 with TRBJ2-7; the D is unclear. CDR1 SGHTA and CDR2 FQGNSA come from the germline V gene. V lost 1 base and J lost 3, with 10 bases in between. CDR3 size: 14 residues. DNA for the CDR3: TGTGCCAGCAGCTTAGACGGCGGCCGCTACGAGCAGTACGTC. Translating it yields CASSLDGGRYEQYV.

This rearrangement joins TRBV18 to TRBJ2-4; tentative D call: TRBD1 (5 bases). This CDR3 spans 15 amino acids. From germline, CDR1 is KGHSH and CDR2 LQKENI. V was pared by 3 bases and J by 3 bases, with 12 bases between. In DNA, the CDR3 is TGTGCCAGCTCACCGAATGGGCAGGGCAAAAACATTCAGTACTTC. This gives the protein CASSPNGQGKNIQYF.

This chain links TRBV11-2 with TRBJ2-7; D perhaps matches TRBD2 (6 bases). This CDR3 is 13 amino acids long. With 0 bases removed from V and 4 bases from J, the gap between germline ends came to 7 bases. Germline V lookup: CDR1 SGHAT, CDR2 FQNNGV. The CDR3 DNA follows: TGTGCCAGCAGCTTAGAACGGGGGTACGAGCAGTACGTC. Translating it yields CASSLERGYEQYV.

This clone has only a few counts. This chain connects TRBV4-1 to TRBJ1-1; 8 bases fit TRBD1. The CDR3 is 17 amino acids. J was trimmed by 4 bases and V by 1 base; bases with no gene match: 11. Germline loops: CDR1 MGHRA, CDR2 YSYEKL. This CDR3 reads CASSQGTLGTGGTEAFF. The CDR3 nucleotides are TGCGCCAGCAGCCAAGGGACCCTTGGGACAGGCGGCACTGAAGCTTTCTTT.

The CDR3 sequence is CASSLPGQGRYGYTF. The CDR3 region has the DNA TGTGCCAGCAGCCTACCGGGACAGGGACGGTATGGCTACACCTTC. The chain recombines TRBV7-2 with TRBJ1-2; 9 bases line up with TRBD1. CDR3 length equals 15 residues. CDR1 is SGHTA, CDR2 FQGNSA, per germline. V dropped 5 bases and J dropped 5; count of bases not matched to a gene: 9.

The chain employs TRBV5-1 and TRBJ1-5; TRBD1 matches at 7 bases. CDR3 length equals 13 residues. Germline-derived CDR1 and CDR2 are SGHRS and YFSETQ. Losses at the gene ends were 4 bases for V and 6 bases for J; bases not matched to a gene: 4. This CDR3 reads CASSVTGTQPQHF. CDR3 DNA: TGCGCCAGCAGCGTGACAGGGACTCAGCCCCAGCATTTT.

The chain employs TRBV28 and TRBJ1-2; D remains unclear. The CDR3 sequence is 12 residues long. V lost 2 bases and J lost 8, with 9 bases in between. Germline assignment: CDR1 MDHEN and CDR2 SYDVKM. CDR3: CASSLAWEGYTF. The CDR3 bases are TGTGCCAGCAGTTTAGCTTGGGAGGGCTACACCTTC.